Detailed here is one T cell receptor (beta chain). This record belongs to a study of blood T cell repertoires in COVID-19. About the research overall: The United States, Italy and Spain supplied acute and convalescent COVID-19 samples.

In the study's own analysis: Counts of nucleated cells, estimated from reference gene primer amplification, were obtained. This table comes from immunoSEQ multiplex PCR, and its TCRdb copy is limited to in-frame clones, with some not included. V and J calls and clone size follow that table, whereas D and trimming were derived from the DNA. The repertoire has about 76,000 clones, 90% to 95% of them found once; the top ten carry roughly 5.8%. With V trimmed by 5 bases and J by 3 bases, 7 bases remained unmatched. Germline V gene lookup returns CDR1 MNHEY and CDR2 SVGAGI. This CDR3 contains 15 residues.

The chain joins TRBV6-5 to TRBJ1-2; 9 nucleotides line up with TRBD1. The sequenced sample was peripheral blood. The clonotype originates from a human donor in a cohort sampled during active COVID-19. CDR3 coding DNA: TGTGCCAGCAGTAGCCGGGACAGGGCGGACTATGGCTACACCTTC. Translated: CASSSRDRADYGYTF.